This is a list of T cell receptor beta chains from one sample in a study of blood T cells in healthy people across ages. From the 5' RACE reads, TCRdb called clonotypes with MiXCR, one entry per CDR3 protein. The table records about 640,000 distinct CDR3 sequences, under 65% of them present only once. Sequencing input: blood. All receptors come from a man in his 60s in good health. Each CDR3 is given with its conserved first and last residue. Fields, in order: D gene, J gene, clone size, V gene, CDR3 protein, CDR3 DNA. The D gene is left open where the match is weak. A row's size may be missing; if present it is once, few, many or a size class.

>TRBD2|TRBJ2-3|.|TRBV10-3
CAISESTGLVGSDTQYF
TGTGCCATCAGTGAGTCTACCGGACTAGTCGGCTCAGATACGCAGTATTTT
>.|TRBJ1-2|.|TRBV5-1
CASSSTQTANGYTF
TGCGCCAGCAGCTCAACCCAGACGGCGAATGGCTACACCTTC
>TRBD1|TRBJ2-7|once|TRBV5-4
CASSKGQGSSSYEQYF
TGTGCCAGCAGCAAAGGACAGGGTAGTAGCTCCTACGAGCAGTACTTC
>.|TRBJ2-5|.|TRBV7-2
CASSLGGPSSGETQYF
TGTGCCAGCAGCTTAGGGGGCCCGTCGTCGGGAGAGACCCAGTACTTC
>.|TRBJ2-5|.|TRBV24-1
CATSELTKETQYF
TGTGCCACCAGTGAATTGACCAAAGAGACCCAGTACTTC
>.|TRBJ2-5|once|TRBV6-5
CASSDSRRGTQYF
TGTGCCAGCAGTGACTCAAGGCGAGGGACCCAGTACTTC
>.|TRBJ2-3|.|TRBV6-2/TRBV6-3
CASSPRTRSVRADTQYF
TGTGCCAGCAGCCCTAGAACTAGATCGGTCCGCGCAGATACGCAGTATTTT
>.|TRBJ2-5|many|TRBV7-7
CASSPTTGKQETQYF
TGTGCCAGCAGCCCGACGACAGGCAAACAAGAGACCCAGTACTTC
>.|TRBJ1-2|few|TRBV10-3
CAISESIGRRTF
TGTGCCATCAGTGAGTCGATAGGTCGCCGCACCTTC
>TRBD2|TRBJ2-4|few|TRBV7-2
CASSQDSGLAVNIQYF
TGTGCCAGCAGCCAAGACTCGGGACTAGCAGTAAACATTCAGTACTTC
>.|TRBJ1-2|.|TRBV4-1
CASSRFRVLPNYGYTF
TGCGCCAGCAGCCGGTTCAGGGTCCTCCCTAACTATGGCTACACCTTC
>.|TRBJ2-1|.|TRBV6-6
CASSLGLTSEQFF
TGTGCCAGCAGTTTGGGACTCACCAGTGAGCAGTTCTTC
>.|TRBJ1-2|.|TRBV11-2
CTSSTQGSLYGYTF
TGTACCAGCAGCACCCAAGGGTCGTTATATGGCTACACCTTC
>.|TRBJ2-5|.|TRBV9
CASSVDLREAQYF
TGTGCCAGCAGCGTAGACCTCAGGGAGGCCCAGTACTTC
>TRBD2|TRBJ2-7|.|TRBV12-3/TRBV12-4
CASSLLSGGARTYEQYF
TGTGCCAGCAGTTTGCTTAGCGGGGGCGCTAGGACCTACGAGCAGTACTTC
>.|TRBJ2-3|.|TRBV27
CATQGISTDTQYF
TGTGCCACCCAGGGGATAAGCACAGATACGCAGTATTTT
>.|TRBJ2-1|few|TRBV7-2
CASSPGRLQRYNEQFF
TGTGCCAGCAGCCCTGGAAGATTACAGCGCTACAATGAGCAGTTCTTC
>TRBD2|TRBJ2-1|.|TRBV9
CASSVAGLAGSIGEQFF
TGTGCCAGCAGCGTAGCTGGGCTAGCGGGGAGCATCGGGGAGCAGTTCTTC
>.|TRBJ2-1|.|TRBV9
CASSVETGAGNEQFF
TGTGCCAGCAGCGTCGAGACGGGGGCGGGGAATGAGCAGTTCTTC
>.|TRBJ2-3|once|TRBV19
CASSQWGSTDTQYF
TGTGCCAGTAGTCAATGGGGAAGCACAGATACGCAGTATTTT
>TRBD1|TRBJ2-5|.|TRBV6-6
CASSYSNRGAKTQYF
TGTGCCAGCAGTTACTCGAACAGGGGAGCAAAGACCCAGTACTTC
>.|TRBJ2-7|.|TRBV11-2
CASSLAPRASYEQYF
TGTGCCAGCAGCTTAGCCCCCAGGGCGTCCTACGAGCAGTACTTC
>TRBD1|TRBJ2-3|few|TRBV5-5
CASSFRTGAPDTQYF
TGTGCCAGCAGCTTTAGGACAGGGGCCCCAGATACGCAGTATTTT
>.|TRBJ1-5|.|TRBV2
CASSELSGTDQPQHF
TGTGCCAGCAGTGAATTATCAGGGACGGATCAGCCCCAGCATTTT
>.|TRBJ2-7|once|TRBV18
CASSPPNNEVGEQYF
TGTGCCAGCTCACCCCCGAACAACGAGGTAGGCGAGCAGTACTTC
>.|TRBJ2-3|.|TRBV9
CASSPSVGTQYF
TGTGCCAGCAGCCCTAGTGTGGGAACGCAGTATTTT
>TRBD1|TRBJ2-3|.|TRBV20-1
CSASLQGPADTQYF
TGCAGTGCTTCACTACAGGGGCCCGCAGATACGCAGTATTTT